The 6 T cell receptor beta chains below all came from one sample that was sequenced in a study of T cells after yellow fever vaccination. MiXCR was run by TCRdb on the 5' RACE reads, yielding one entry per CDR3 protein. The repertoire includes 400,000 to 450,000 distinct CDR3 sequences, over 15% of them detected once, and 15% to 20% sits in the top ten. The sequencing here drew on PBMCs, taken before the yellow fever booster vaccination. The receptors shown here come from a man between 18 and 35 years old who received the YFV17D yellow fever vaccine.

This clonotype was observed a handful of times. The chain combines TRBV5-1 with TRBJ2-5; D may be TRBD1 (5 bases). Trimming cost V 0 bases and J 5 bases, with 11 bases left between them. CDR3 length: 14 residues. Germline assignment: CDR1 SGHRS and CDR2 YFSETQ. The CDR3 loop reads CASSLVGAWETQYF. CDR3 nucleotides: TGCGCCAGCAGCTTGGTAGGGGCGTGGGAGACCCAGTACTTC.

This clonotype occurred a few times. The V and J genes are TRBV7-6 and TRBJ2-7, with TRBD1 matching 7 bases. The CDR3 sequence is 14 residues long. V gave up 4 bases and J gave up 4 bases; unmatched junction bases: 7. In germline, CDR1 is SGHVS, CDR2 FNYEAQ. As DNA, the CDR3 is TGTGCCAGCAGCTCTTGGGACAGAGAATACGAGCAGTACTTC. Translated: CASSSWDREYEQYF.

In this sample, this clonotype turned up a few times. The rearrangement joins TRBV4-1 to TRBJ2-4, with 8 bases fitting TRBD1. CDR1 and CDR2 (germline): MGHRA, YSYEKL. The CDR3 is 15 residues long. V dropped 1 base and J dropped 5; count of bases not matched to a gene: 4. The CDR3 DNA reads as TGCGCCAGCAGCCAAGTCAGGGGGCGAGAAAACATTCAGTACTTC. This gives the protein CASSQVRGRENIQYF.

This clonotype occurred a few times. The chain joins TRBV10-2 to TRBJ2-7; D may be TRBD1 (6 bases). Germline CDR1 and CDR2: WSHSY and SAAADI. The CDR3 consists of 15 residues. The V and J ends lost 2 bases and 3 bases respectively, with 14 bases between them. The CDR3, as DNA: TGCGCCAGCAGTGAGGGCACAGGGAAAATCTACGAGCAGTACTTC. Encoded protein: CASSEGTGKIYEQYF.

The V call is TRBV5-1, the J call TRBJ2-1, with unresolved D. CDR1 and CDR2 (germline): SGHRS, YFSETQ. The CDR3 spans 13 residues. Between the trimmed V and J ends, which lost 0 bases and 7 bases, there was a span of 8 bases. The CDR3 nucleotides read TGCGCCAGCAGCTTGGAAGGGCGGAATGAGCAGTTCTTC. Its translation: CASSLEGRNEQFF.

This clonotype was picked up a small number of times. The chain employs TRBV15 and TRBJ2-1, with D possibly TRBD2 on 5 matching bases. Per the germline V gene, CDR1 is LNHNV and CDR2 is YYDKDF (reference sequence). The CDR3 contains 14 residues. V shed 0 bases and J shed 14 bases, with 17 bases lying between them. The CDR3 bases are TGTGCCACCAGCAGAGATCGTCTAGCCGGCGTCGAGTTCTTC. Translated: CATSRDRLAGVEFF.